This is a list of T cell receptor beta chains from one sample in a study of blood T cell repertoires in COVID-19. Clones were sequenced by immunoSEQ multiplex PCR, and TCRdb holds only the in-frame ones, with some missing. In the table there are roughly 130,000 clones, about nine tenths of which are singletons. Sequences were obtained from peripheral blood. All receptors come from a man aged 35 to 55 with acute or convalescent COVID-19. The CDR3 runs from the conserved cysteine through the conserved F or W. Fields, in order: D gene, J gene, V gene, clone size, CDR3 DNA, CDR3 protein. D genes are given only for firm matches. The size entry is marked missing in some rows and otherwise reads once, few, many or a size class.

>-|TRBJ1-6|TRBV2|-
TGTGCCAGCAGTGATTCCAGTAATTCACCCCTCCACTTT
CASSDSSNSPLHF
>TRBD2|TRBJ2-7|TRBV11-1|-
TGTGCCAGCAGCTTTTTAGCGGGGGGGCCCCACGAGCAGTACTTC
CASSFLAGGPHEQYF
>-|TRBJ2-2|TRBV4-2|-
TGTGCCAGCAGCCAAGATAGACACGCGAACACCGGGGAGCTGTTTTTT
CASSQDRHANTGELFF
>-|TRBJ1-3|TRBV11-2|once
TGTGCCAGCATCCCAACAGGGAGAAACACCATATATTTT
CASIPTGRNTIYF
>-|TRBJ1-3|TRBV7-2|-
TGTGCCAGCAGGGATAGAGGCTCTGGAAACACCATATATTTT
CASRDRGSGNTIYF
>-|TRBJ1-1|TRBV30|-
TGTGCCTGGAGTGTACTTGGGGCATTGAACACTGAAGCTTTCTTT
CAWSVLGALNTEAFF
>-|TRBJ1-3|TRBV30|-
TGTGCCTGGACCCCAATCCTCGGACAGAGCTCTGGAAACACCATATATTTT
CAWTPILGQSSGNTIYF
>TRBD1|TRBJ1-2|TRBV6-2/TRBV6-3|-
TGTGCCAGCAGTTCAGGGGGCGCGGACTATGGCTACACCTTC
CASSSGGADYGYTF
>TRBD1|TRBJ1-2|TRBV7-2|-
TGTGCCAGCAGCTTAGGCGGGACAGGGCAGAACTATGGCTACACCTTC
CASSLGGTGQNYGYTF
>-|TRBJ1-1|TRBV12-3/TRBV12-4|-
TGTGCCAGCAGTGGTCTCGGGACTGAAGCTTTCTTT
CASSGLGTEAFF
>TRBD1|TRBJ2-7|TRBV2|-
TGTGCCAGCAGTTACCGGGGGACAGGGAAGTCCGAGCAGTACTTC
CASSYRGTGKSEQYF
>-|TRBJ1-3|TRBV11-2|-
TGTGCCAGCAGTCCAGACAGAACTGGAAACACCATATATTTT
CASSPDRTGNTIYF
>-|TRBJ1-3|TRBV7-9|-
TGTGCCAGCAGCCCGAGACAGAGCTCTGGAAACACCATATATTTT
CASSPRQSSGNTIYF
>TRBD1|TRBJ1-2|TRBV3-1/TRBV3-2|-
TGTGCCAGCAGCCGAACAGACAGGGGCAGCTATGGCTACACCTTC
CASSRTDRGSYGYTF
>-|TRBJ1-4|TRBV27|-
TGTGCCAGCAGTTTACAGGGGTATAATGAAAAACTGTTTTTT
CASSLQGYNEKLFF
>TRBD1|TRBJ2-7|TRBV10-3|-
TGTGCCATCAGTGAGACAGGGGGCTTGGGCGAGCAGTACTTC
CAISETGGLGEQYF
>-|TRBJ2-1|TRBV7-8|few
TGTGCCAGCAGCCTACGACTAGATGCGCAGTTCTTC
CASSLRLDAQFF
>TRBD1|TRBJ1-2|TRBV6-5|-
TGTGCCACCAATTTTCAAGGGACAGGGTTTGGCTACACCTTC
CATNFQGTGFGYTF
>TRBD1|TRBJ2-7|TRBV10-3|-
TGTGCCATCAGCCCAGGGGGAGAAATCTACGAGCAGTACTTC
CAISPGGEIYEQYF
>-|TRBJ1-1|TRBV19|-
TGTGCCAGTAGTGATCCCAGGGGCGCAAACACTGAAGCTTTCTTT
CASSDPRGANTEAFF
>TRBD1|TRBJ2-2|TRBV7-9|-
TGTGCCAGCAGCCCAAGGACAGGGACCGGGGAGCTGTTTTTT
CASSPRTGTGELFF
>-|TRBJ1-4|TRBV18|-
TGTGCCAGCTCCCCGACCAGGGCGAACGAAAAACTGTTTTTT
CASSPTRANEKLFF
>TRBD1|TRBJ1-1|TRBV24-1|once
TGTGCCACCAGTGACGCTACAGGGGCGAACACTGAAGCTTTCTTT
CATSDATGANTEAFF
>TRBD1|TRBJ2-1|TRBV19|-
TGTGCCAGTAGCAAAGACAGGGACTCCTACAATGAGCAGTTCTTC
CASSKDRDSYNEQFF
>TRBD1|TRBJ1-6|TRBV5-1|-
TGCGCCAGCAGCGACAGGACAGGGATGAACGGCAATTCACCCCTCCACTTT
CASSDRTGMNGNSPLHF
>TRBD2|TRBJ2-3|TRBV4-3|-
TGCGCCAGCAGCCTGACTAGCGGGGGACCAGATACGCAGTATTTT
CASSLTSGGPDTQYF
>-|TRBJ2-1|TRBV29-1|once
TGCAGCGTTGAACCTCCAGGCGGGGATGAGCAGTTCTTC
CSVEPPGGDEQFF
>-|TRBJ2-5|TRBV27|-
TGTGCCAGCAGTTTATCGCTCGGGGGTCACATGGAAGAGACCCAGTACTTC
CASSLSLGGHMEETQYF
>-|TRBJ1-1|TRBV7-8|-
TGTGCCAGCAGCTTAGGTCCGGGGATGAACACTGAAGCTTTCTTT
CASSLGPGMNTEAFF
>TRBD1|TRBJ1-2|TRBV14|-
TGTGCCAGCAGCCAAGAGGAGACAGGGATAGGTGGCTACACCTTC
CASSQEETGIGGYTF
>-|TRBJ1-5|TRBV4-1|-
TGCGCCAGCAGTGTGGACAGCTCATATCAGCCCCAGCATTTT
CASSVDSSYQPQHF
>-|TRBJ2-3|TRBV6-2/TRBV6-3|-
TGTGCCAGCAGTTATAATGGGGGGGCCGGCACAGATACGCAGTATTTT
CASSYNGGAGTDTQYF
>TRBD1|TRBJ1-2|TRBV18|-
TGTGCCAGCTCACCACTTTCAGGGACAGGGGAGGCCCGGAGCGGCTACACCTTC
CASSPLSGTGEARSGYTF
>-|TRBJ1-5|TRBV11-2|-
TGTGCCAGCAGCTTAGGGAGGGGCAATCAGCCCCAGCATTTT
CASSLGRGNQPQHF
>TRBD1|TRBJ1-1|TRBV6-1|-
TGTGCCAGCAGTGAGGTGGGACAGGGAACTGAAGCTTTCTTT
CASSEVGQGTEAFF
>TRBD2|TRBJ2-7|TRBV6-5|once
TGTGCCAGCAGCCCCAGCGGGAGGCCCTACGAGCAGTACTTC
CASSPSGRPYEQYF
>TRBD1|TRBJ2-7|TRBV5-6|-
TGTGCCAGCGTCGGGACAGGGGAAGCCTACGAGCAGTACTTC
CASVGTGEAYEQYF
>-|TRBJ1-3|TRBV19|-
TGTGCCAGTAGTATGCATCGGGGGGTCCCCTCTGGAAACACCATATATTTT
CASSMHRGVPSGNTIYF
>-|TRBJ1-5|TRBV5-1|few
TGCGCCAGCAGCTTTGGCGGGGCTCAGCCCCAGCATTTT
CASSFGGAQPQHF
>TRBD2|TRBJ2-6|TRBV10-2|-
TGCGCCAGCAGTGAAGGGGAGGGAAGGGGAACTGGGGCCAACGTCCTGACTTTC
CASSEGEGRGTGANVLTF
>-|TRBJ2-3|TRBV20-1|once
TGCAGTGCTAGTCGGTCTTTTCCCCACGGACACTTGAAGGATACGCAGTATTTT
CSASRSFPHGHLKDTQYF